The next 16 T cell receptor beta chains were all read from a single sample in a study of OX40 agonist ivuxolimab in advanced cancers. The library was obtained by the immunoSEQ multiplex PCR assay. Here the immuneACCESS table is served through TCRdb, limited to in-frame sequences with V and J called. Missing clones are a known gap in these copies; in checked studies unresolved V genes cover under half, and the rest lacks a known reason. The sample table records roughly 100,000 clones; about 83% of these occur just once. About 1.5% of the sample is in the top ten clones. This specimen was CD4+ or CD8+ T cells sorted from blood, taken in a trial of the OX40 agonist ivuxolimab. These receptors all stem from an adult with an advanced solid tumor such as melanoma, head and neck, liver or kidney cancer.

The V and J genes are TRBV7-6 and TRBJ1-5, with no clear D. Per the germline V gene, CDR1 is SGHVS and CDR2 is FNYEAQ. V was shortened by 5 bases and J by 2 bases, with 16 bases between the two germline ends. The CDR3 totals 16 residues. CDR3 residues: CASSQRVGSGNQPQHF. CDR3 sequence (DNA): TGTGCCAGCAGCCAGCGTGTGGGGAGTGGCAATCAGCCCCAGCATTTT.

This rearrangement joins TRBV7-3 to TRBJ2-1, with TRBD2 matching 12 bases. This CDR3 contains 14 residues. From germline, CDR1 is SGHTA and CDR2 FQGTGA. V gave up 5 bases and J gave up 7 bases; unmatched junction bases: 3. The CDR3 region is CASSPSGGANEQFF. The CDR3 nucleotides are TGTGCCAGCAGCCCTAGCGGGGGGGCGAATGAGCAGTTCTTC.

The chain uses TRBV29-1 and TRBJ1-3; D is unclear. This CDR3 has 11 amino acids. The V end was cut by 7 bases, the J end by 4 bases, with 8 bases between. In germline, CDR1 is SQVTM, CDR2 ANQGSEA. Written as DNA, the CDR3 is TGCAGCGGTCGTTGGGGAAACACCATATATTTT. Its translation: CSGRWGNTIYF.

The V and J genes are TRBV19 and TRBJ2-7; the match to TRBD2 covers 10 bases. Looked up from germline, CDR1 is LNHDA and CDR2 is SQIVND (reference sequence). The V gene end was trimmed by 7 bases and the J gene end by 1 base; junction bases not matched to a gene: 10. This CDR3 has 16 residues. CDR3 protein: CASTPRQRGGSYEQYF. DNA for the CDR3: TGTGCCAGTACCCCGCGCCAGCGGGGGGGATCCTACGAGCAGTACTTC.

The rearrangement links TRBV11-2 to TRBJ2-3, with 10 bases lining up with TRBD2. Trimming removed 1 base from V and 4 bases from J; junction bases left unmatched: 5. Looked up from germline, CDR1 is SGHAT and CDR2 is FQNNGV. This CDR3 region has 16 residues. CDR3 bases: TGTGCCAGCAGCTTAGGAGCGGGAGGGCCCGCAGATACGCAGTATTTT. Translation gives CASSLGAGGPADTQYF.

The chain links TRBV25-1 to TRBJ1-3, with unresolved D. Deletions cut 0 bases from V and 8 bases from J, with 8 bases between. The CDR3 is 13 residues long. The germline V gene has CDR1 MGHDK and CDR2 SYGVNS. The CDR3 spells CASSEYGEDTIYF. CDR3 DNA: TGTGCCAGCAGTGAATATGGGGAAGACACCATATATTTT.

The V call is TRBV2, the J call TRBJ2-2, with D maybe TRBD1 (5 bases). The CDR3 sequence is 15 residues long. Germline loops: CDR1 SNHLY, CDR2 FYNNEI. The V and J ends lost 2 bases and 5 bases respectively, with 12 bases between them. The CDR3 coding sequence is TGTGCCAGCAGTGAAACCGGACACTCGACCGGGGAGCTGTTTTTT. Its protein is CASSETGHSTGELFF.

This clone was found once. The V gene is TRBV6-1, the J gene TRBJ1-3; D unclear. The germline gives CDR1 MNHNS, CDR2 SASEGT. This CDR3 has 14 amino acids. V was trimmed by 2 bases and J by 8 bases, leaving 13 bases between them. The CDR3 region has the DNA TGTGCCAGCAGTGAACAAAGGGCCTTGGACACCATATATTTT. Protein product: CASSEQRALDTIYF.

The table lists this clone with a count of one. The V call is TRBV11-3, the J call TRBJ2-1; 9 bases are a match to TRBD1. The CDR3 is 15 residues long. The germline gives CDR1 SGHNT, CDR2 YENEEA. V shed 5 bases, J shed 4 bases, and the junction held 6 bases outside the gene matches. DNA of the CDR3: TGTGCCAGCAGCGAGGACAGGGGAAGTTACAATGAGCAGTTCTTC. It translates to CASSEDRGSYNEQFF.

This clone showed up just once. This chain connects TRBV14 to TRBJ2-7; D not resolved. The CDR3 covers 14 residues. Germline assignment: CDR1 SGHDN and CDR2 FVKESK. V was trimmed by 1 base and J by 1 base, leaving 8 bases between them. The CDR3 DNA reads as TGTGCCAGCAGCCAAGTCGGCAGGTCCTACGAGCAGTACTTC. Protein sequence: CASSQVGRSYEQYF. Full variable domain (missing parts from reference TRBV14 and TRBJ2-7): EAGVTQFPSHSVIEKGQTVTLRCDPISGHDNLYWYRRVMGKEIKFLLHFVKESKQDESGMPNNRFLAERTGGTYSTLKVQPAELEDSGVYFCASSQVGRSYEQYFGPGTRLTVT.

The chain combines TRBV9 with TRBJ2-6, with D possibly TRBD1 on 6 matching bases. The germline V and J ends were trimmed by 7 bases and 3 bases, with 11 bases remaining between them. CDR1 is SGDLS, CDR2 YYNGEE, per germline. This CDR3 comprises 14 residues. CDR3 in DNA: TGTGCCAGCTTGGGGGCGGGTGGGGCCAACGTCCTGACTTTC. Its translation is CASLGAGGANVLTF.

The DNA for the CDR3 is TGTGCCAGCAGTTCCCCAGCGGGAGGCCGGGGCAATGAGCAGTTCTTC. Protein sequence: CASSSPAGGRGNEQFF. The chain uses TRBV27 and TRBJ2-1, with TRBD2 matching 9 bases. There are 16 residues in the CDR3. The germline V gene encodes CDR1 MNHEY and CDR2 SMNVEV (reference sequence). The junction had 10 bases not matched to a gene; V was cut back by 4 bases and J by 6 bases.

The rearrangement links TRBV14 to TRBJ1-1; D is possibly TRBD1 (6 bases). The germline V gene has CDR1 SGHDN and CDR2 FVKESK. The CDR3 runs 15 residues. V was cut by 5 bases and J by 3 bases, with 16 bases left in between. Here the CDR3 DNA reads TGTGCCAGCAGCTTCCCCGGGACACTCGACACTGAAGCTTTCTTT. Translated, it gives CASSFPGTLDTEAFF.

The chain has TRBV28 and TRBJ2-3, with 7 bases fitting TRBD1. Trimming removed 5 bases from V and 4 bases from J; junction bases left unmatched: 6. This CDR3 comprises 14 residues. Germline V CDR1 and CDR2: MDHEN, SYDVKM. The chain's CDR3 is CASSETGTADTQYF. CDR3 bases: TGTGCCAGCAGTGAGACAGGGACAGCAGATACGCAGTATTTT.

For the CDR3, the DNA is TGTGCCAGCAGGTCCCTAGCGGGAGTCAATGAGCAGTTCTTC. Its translation: CASRSLAGVNEQFF. The gene calls are TRBV2 and TRBJ2-1; TRBD2 matches 10 bases. The V and J ends lost 6 bases and 6 bases, in that order; junction bases with no gene match: 5. This CDR3 has 14 amino acids. CDR1 and CDR2 from the germline V gene are SNHLY and FYNNEI. Combining the CDR3 with reference TRBV2 and TRBJ2-1 gives the whole variable domain EPEVTQTPSHQVTQMGQEVILRCVPISNHLYFYWYRQILGQKVEFLVSFYNNEISEKSEIFDDQFSVERPDGSNFTLKIRSTKLEDSAMYFCASRSLAGVNEQFFGPGTRLTVL.

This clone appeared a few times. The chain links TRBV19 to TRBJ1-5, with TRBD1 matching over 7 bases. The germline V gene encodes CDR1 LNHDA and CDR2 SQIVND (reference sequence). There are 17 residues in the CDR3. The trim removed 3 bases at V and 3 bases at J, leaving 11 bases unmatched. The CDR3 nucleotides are TGTGCCAGTAGTATGGTCCACATCAGGGGGGACAATCAGCCCCAGCATTTT. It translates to CASSMVHIRGDNQPQHF. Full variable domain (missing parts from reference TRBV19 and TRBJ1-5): DGGITQSPKYLFRKEGQNVTLSCEQNLNHDAMYWYRQDPGQGLRLIYYSQIVNDFQKGDIAEGYSVSREKKESFPLTVTSAQKNPTAFYLCASSMVHIRGDNQPQHFGDGTRLSIL.